The 27 T cell receptor beta chains below come from one sample, sequenced in a study of CD8 T cells in ankylosing spondylitis. Their target antigens are unknown. Study findings and constraints: Blood from ankylosing spondylitis patients appeared to carry a characteristic roughly 8-variant TCR beta motif.

TCRdb processed the 5' RACE reads anew with MiXCR; each CDR3 protein has one entry. The data show 200,000 to 250,000 distinct CDR3 sequences, with about 17% seen just once and more than 40% held by the top ten. Sequencing used blood, either unsorted or a sorted T cell fraction (not recorded which). These receptors all come from a male donor with ankylosing spondylitis.

V and J are TRBV3-1 and TRBJ2-5; 9 bases fit TRBD2. CDR1 and CDR2 (germline): LGHDT, YNNKEL (reference sequence). CDR3 length: 16 amino acids. V lost 3 bases to trimming and J lost 2 bases; unmatched junction nucleotides: 7. The CDR3 protein is CASSQELAGKQETQYF. The CDR3 bases are TGTGCCAGCAGCCAGGAGCTAGCGGGGAAACAAGAGACCCAGTACTTC.

The chain is built from TRBV27 and TRBJ2-2; D is possibly TRBD1 (6 bases). Looked up from germline, CDR1 is MNHEY and CDR2 is SMNVEV (reference sequence). The CDR3 length is 16 residues. Trimming shortened V by 2 bases and J by 6 bases, and 16 bases separated the two germline ends. The DNA of the CDR3 is TGTGCCAGCAGTTTACTCCCGCTCAGGGGACCCGGGGAGCTGTTTTTT. Its protein is CASSLLPLRGPGELFF.

This clonotype has a handful of counts. This chain connects TRBV6-1 to TRBJ2-3, with TRBD2 matching 10 bases. The CDR3 extends over 19 amino acids. V dropped 6 bases and J dropped 0; count of bases not matched to a gene: 15. Looked up from germline, CDR1 is MNHNS and CDR2 is SASEGT. CDR3 sequence (DNA): TGTGCCAGCAGCCTCCAATGGAGCGGGGGGGTTACTAGCACAGATACGCAGTATTTT. Translating gives CASSLQWSGGVTSTDTQYF.

The chain uses TRBV1 and TRBJ1-4; no DNA check was done on the table's D call, TRBD1. TRBV1 is flagged as a pseudogene. This CDR3 contains 16 residues. The CDR3 bases are TGCACCAGCAGCCAAGATCAGGGCGGGACTAATGAAAAACTGTTTTTT. Its translation: CTSSQDQGGTNEKLFF.

The chain has TRBV6-5 and TRBJ2-7; 7 bases map to TRBD2. The germline V gene has CDR1 MNHEY and CDR2 SVGAGI. Unmatched junction bases numbered 8, after V lost 0 bases and J lost 3 bases. This CDR3 contains 16 residues. The CDR3 spells CASSYSMKGGNYEQYF. CDR3 DNA sequence: TGTGCCAGCAGTTACTCGATGAAGGGAGGGAACTACGAGCAGTACTTC.

The sample holds a few counts of this clonotype. V and J are TRBV7-9 and TRBJ2-2, with 9 bases identical to TRBD1. Germline V CDR1 and CDR2: SEHNR, FQNEAQ (reference sequence). This CDR3 comprises 15 residues. Trimming at V came to 6 bases and at J to 3 bases, leaving 5 bases not matched to a gene. CDR3 nucleotides: TGTGCCAGCAGAGCCTGGACAGGGGACACCGGGGAGCTGTTTTTT. This codes for CASRAWTGDTGELFF.

This clonotype came up a few times. The V and J genes are TRBV7-9 and TRBJ2-1; weak D call: TRBD1 (6 bases). This CDR3 is built from 13 residues. Germline V lookup: CDR1 SEHNR, CDR2 FQNEAQ (reference sequence). Trimming left V 10 bases short and J 5 bases short, with 15 bases between. CDR3 in amino acids: CANGHRADNEQFF. The CDR3 DNA follows: TGTGCCAACGGGCACAGGGCCGACAATGAGCAGTTCTTC.

There are many counts of this clonotype. The chain joins TRBV10-3 to TRBJ2-3; D call uncertain. This CDR3 contains 13 residues. V was pared by 6 bases and J by 0 bases, with 7 bases between. The germline gives CDR1 ENHRY, CDR2 SYGVKD. The CDR3, as DNA: TGTGCCATCAGGGACGATAGCACAGATACGCAGTATTTT. Its protein is CAIRDDSTDTQYF.

This chain's CDR3 is CSARRLTNYGYTF. The CDR3 bases are TGCAGTGCTAGAAGACTGACTAACTATGGCTACACCTTC. The chain has TRBV20-1 and TRBJ1-2, with D uncertain. From germline, CDR1 is DFQATT and CDR2 SNEGSKA (reference sequence). The CDR3 extends over 13 amino acids. The V end was cut by 2 bases, the J end by 0 bases, with 7 bases between.

The chain joins TRBV28 to TRBJ2-7, with 7 bases that match TRBD1. This CDR3 region has 22 residues. Germline lookup yields CDR1 MDHEN and CDR2 SYDVKM. Trimming at V came to 3 bases and at J to 2 bases, leaving 28 bases not matched to a gene. In DNA form, the CDR3 reads TGTGCCAGCAGTTTCGAGTGGGCCCTACCCTGGCACGGACAGGAACGACCCTACGAGCAGTACTTC. It yields the protein CASSFEWALPWHGQERPYEQYF. Looking up the rest from reference TRBV28 and TRBJ2-7 gives the full variable domain: DVKVTQSSRYLVKRTGEKVFLECVQDMDHENMFWYRQDPGLGLRLIYFSYDVKMKEKGDIPEGYSVSREKKERFSLILESASTNQTSMYLCASSFEWALPWHGQERPYEQYFGPGTRLTVT.

The chain uses TRBV7-6 and TRBJ2-3; 11 bases match TRBD2. Germline V lookup: CDR1 SGHVS, CDR2 FNYEAQ. Trimming cost V 5 bases and J 0 bases; bases outside gene matches: 13. The CDR3 has 19 amino acids. The DNA of the CDR3 is TGTGCCAGCAGCCCCGGGGTAGCGGGGGGGCCGAAAAGCACAGATACGCAGTATTTT. Amino acids: CASSPGVAGGPKSTDTQYF. The entire variable domain, with the rest obtained from reference TRBV7-6 and TRBJ2-3, is as follows: GAGVSQSPRYKVTKRGQDVALRCDPISGHVSLYWYRQALGQGPEFLTYFNYEAQQDKSGLPNDRFSAERPEGSISTLTIQRTEQRDSAMYRCASSPGVAGGPKSTDTQYFGPGTRLTVL.

Details on this clonotype: A read error may produce the germline difference seen at one junction end. V gene TRBV20-1 combines with J gene TRBJ2-7; possibly TRBD1 for D (5 bases). CDR1 is DFQATT and CDR2 is SNEGSKA in the germline V gene (reference sequence). CDR3 length: 14 residues. CDR3 in amino acids: CSARDGQGSSEQYF. The CDR3 region has the DNA TGCAGTGCTAGAGATGGGCAGGGATCCTCCGAGCAGTACTTC.

Only a few counts were recorded for this clonotype. This chain connects TRBV4-3 to TRBJ2-7, with TRBD2 matching 8 bases. Germline V gene data show CDR1 as LGHNA and CDR2 as YSLEER. After removal of 0 bases from V and 2 bases from J, the junction contained 6 bases not matched to a gene. The CDR3 is made up of 16 amino acids. CDR3 residues: CASSQDRVAGTYEQYF. The CDR3 DNA follows: TGCGCCAGCAGCCAAGATAGAGTAGCGGGGACCTACGAGCAGTACTTC.

The rearrangement links TRBV4-1 to TRBJ1-5; 7 positions agree with TRBD1. The germline CDR1 and CDR2 sequences are MGHRA and YSYEKL. The CDR3 length is 16 residues. Unmatched junction bases numbered 11, after V lost 8 bases and J lost 1 base. Here the CDR3 DNA reads TGCGCCAGCTCTTGGTTTTGGGGACAGAGCAATCAGCCCCAGCATTTT. Amino acid sequence: CASSWFWGQSNQPQHF.

The chain combines TRBV15 with TRBJ2-3; D gene unclear. Germline values: CDR1 LNHNV, CDR2 YYDKDF (reference sequence). Trimming cost V 1 base and J 0 bases, with 2 bases left between them. The CDR3 is made up of 13 amino acids. CDR3 DNA sequence: TGTGCCACCAGCAGAGCCAGCACAGATACGCAGTATTTT. Its translation: CATSRASTDTQYF.

V is TRBV28 and J is TRBJ2-7; D is undetermined. Deletions cut 2 bases from V and 2 bases from J, with 25 bases between. The CDR3 loop spans 19 amino acids. The germline CDR1 and CDR2 sequences are MDHEN and SYDVKM. This chain's CDR3 is CASSLGLTLTLGGPYEQYF. CDR3 bases: TGTGCCAGCAGTTTAGGTCTGACCTTGACGTTGGGCGGACCCTACGAGCAGTACTTC.

The DNA for the CDR3 is TGTGCCAGCAGCCAAGATCGCGGGTTAGGCACAGATACGCAGTATTTT. Amino acids: CASSQDRGLGTDTQYF. The chain is built from TRBV3-1 and TRBJ2-3; tentatively, D is TRBD2 (5 bases). The V end was cut by 0 bases, the J end by 1 base, with 11 bases between. Germline CDR1 reads LGHDT; CDR2 reads YNNKEL (reference sequence). This CDR3 contains 16 residues.

The V call is TRBV4-3, the J call TRBJ1-6; 10 positions agree with TRBD1. CDR1 is LGHNA, CDR2 YSLEER, per germline. The trim removed 4 bases at V and 8 bases at J, leaving 2 bases unmatched. This CDR3 is 14 amino acids long. CDR3 nucleotide sequence: TGCGCCAGCAGCCCCGGGACAGGGGATTCACCCCTCCACTTT. Translating it yields CASSPGTGDSPLHF.

J is TRBJ1-6 and V is TRBV21-1. TRBV21-1 is reported as a pseudogene. The CDR3 extends over 15 amino acids. The CDR3: CASSKIRLSNSPLHF. Written as DNA, the CDR3 is TGTGCCAGCAGCAAGATTCGGCTTTCGAATTCACCCCTCCACTTT.

In this sample, this clonotype turned up many times. The V call is TRBV7-9, the J call TRBJ2-5; no reliable D call. V lost 1 base to trimming and J lost 2 bases, with 5 bases between them. Germline lookup yields CDR1 SEHNR and CDR2 FQNEAQ (reference sequence). CDR3 length equals 13 residues. CDR3 nucleotides: TGTGCCAGCAGCTTAGAGGATCAAGAGACCCAGTACTTC. Amino acid sequence: CASSLEDQETQYF. The full variable domain, with the rest looked up from reference TRBV7-9 and TRBJ2-5, is DTGVSQNPRHKITKRGQNVTFRCDPISEHNRLYWYRQTLGQGPEFLTYFQNEAQLEKSRLLSDRFSAERPKGSFSTLEIQRTEQGDSAMYLCASSLEDQETQYFGPGTRLLVL.

This clonotype has only a few counts. V is TRBV20-1 and J is TRBJ2-1; maybe TRBD1 (6 bases). This CDR3 region has 14 residues. Per the germline V gene, CDR1 is DFQATT and CDR2 is SNEGSKA (reference sequence). Trimming cost V 6 bases and J 4 bases, with 16 bases left between them. CDR3 protein: CSAGPLQGYNEQFF. The CDR3 DNA sequence: TGCAGTGCCGGGCCACTTCAGGGGTACAATGAGCAGTTCTTC.

V is TRBV7-2 and J is TRBJ2-7, with D hard to call. Germline V gene lookup returns CDR1 SGHTA and CDR2 FQGNSA. The CDR3 is 17 amino acids. V lost 2 bases and J 3 bases, leaving 20 bases between the germline ends. The CDR3: CASSLTPGPGFLYEQYF. The CDR3 nucleotides are TGTGCCAGCAGCTTAACTCCGGGTCCGGGTTTCCTCTACGAGCAGTACTTC.

In its sample, this clonotype was seen a few times. The V and J genes are TRBV6-1 and TRBJ2-2; TRBD2 matches at 7 bases. CDR1 and CDR2 (germline): MNHNS, SASEGT. Germline trimming cut 4 bases from V and 3 bases from J; bases unmatched to any gene: 5. The CDR3 covers 15 residues. Here the CDR3 DNA reads TGTGCCAGCAGTGCCGGGACTACATACACCGGGGAGCTGTTTTTT. Encoded protein: CASSAGTTYTGELFF.

V gene TRBV28 combines with J gene TRBJ2-7; 12 bases fit TRBD2. Germline V gene lookup returns CDR1 MDHEN and CDR2 SYDVKM. V lost 2 bases to trimming and J lost 6 bases; unmatched junction nucleotides: 11. CDR3 length: 17 amino acids. CDR3 sequence reads: CASSLSPSGRALGEQYF. The CDR3, as DNA: TGTGCCAGCAGTTTAAGTCCTAGCGGGAGGGCCCTCGGCGAGCAGTACTTC.

J is TRBJ2-3 and V is TRBV20-1, with 13 nucleotides matching TRBD2. CDR3 length: 17 amino acids. CDR1 is DFQATT, CDR2 SNEGSKA, per germline (reference sequence). With 4 bases clipped from V and 0 bases from J, the junction kept 7 bases outside the gene matches. For the CDR3, the DNA is TGCAGTGCTACGAGACTAGCGGGGGGACAAAGCACAGATACGCAGTATTTT. Translating gives CSATRLAGGQSTDTQYF.

In this sample, this clonotype turned up many times. The gene calls are TRBV25-1 and TRBJ1-5; possibly TRBD1 for D (5 bases). The CDR3 loop spans 12 amino acids. The germline gives CDR1 MGHDK, CDR2 SYGVNS. With 2 bases removed from V and 7 bases from J, the gap between germline ends came to 6 bases. As DNA, the CDR3 is TGTGCCAGCAGTGAAGGGGGGCAGCCCCAGCATTTT. Protein: CASSEGGQPQHF.

This clonotype was detected a few times. V usage is TRBV7-9 and J usage is TRBJ2-1; 13 positions agree with TRBD2. CDR1 SEHNR and CDR2 FQNEAQ come from the germline V gene (reference sequence). The CDR3 consists of 15 residues. J lost 9 bases, V lost 4 bases, and 6 bases had no gene match. CDR3 sequence: CASSSPGLAGAEQFF. In DNA, the CDR3 is TGTGCCAGCAGCTCCCCCGGACTAGCGGGAGCTGAGCAGTTCTTC.